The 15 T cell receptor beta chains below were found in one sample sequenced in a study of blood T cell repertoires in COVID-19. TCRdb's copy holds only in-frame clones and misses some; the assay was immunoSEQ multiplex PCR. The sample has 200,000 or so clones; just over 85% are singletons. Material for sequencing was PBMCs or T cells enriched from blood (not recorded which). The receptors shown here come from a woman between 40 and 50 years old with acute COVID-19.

The CDR3 sequence is CASSLWARNTDTQYF. CDR3 DNA: TGTGCCAGCAGCTTATGGGCCCGAAACACAGATACGCAGTATTTT. The gene calls are TRBV11-2 and TRBJ2-3, with D unresolved. Germline lookup yields CDR1 SGHAT and CDR2 FQNNGV. The CDR3 spans 15 residues. V was cut by 2 bases and J by 2 bases, with 11 bases left in between.

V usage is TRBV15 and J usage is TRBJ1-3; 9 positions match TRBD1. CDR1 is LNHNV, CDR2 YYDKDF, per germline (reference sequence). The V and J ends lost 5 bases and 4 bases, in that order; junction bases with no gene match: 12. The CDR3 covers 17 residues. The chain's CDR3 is CATSQPANRGRGNTIYF. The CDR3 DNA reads TGTGCCACCAGCCAGCCAGCGAACAGGGGGCGAGGAAACACCATATATTTT.

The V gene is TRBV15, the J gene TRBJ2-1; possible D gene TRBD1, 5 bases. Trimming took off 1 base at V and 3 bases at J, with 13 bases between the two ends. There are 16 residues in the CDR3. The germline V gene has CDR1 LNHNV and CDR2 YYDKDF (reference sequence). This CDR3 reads CATSRGVQGNYNEQFF. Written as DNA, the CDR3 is TGTGCCACCAGCAGAGGAGTCCAGGGTAACTACAATGAGCAGTTCTTC.

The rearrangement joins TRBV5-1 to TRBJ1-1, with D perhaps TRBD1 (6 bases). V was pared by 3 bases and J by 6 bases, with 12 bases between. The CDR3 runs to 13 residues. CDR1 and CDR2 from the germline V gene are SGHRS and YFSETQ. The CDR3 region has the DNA TGCGCCAGCAGCTCGGGGGGCGTAGCTGAAGCTTTCTTT. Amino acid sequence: CASSSGGVAEAFF.

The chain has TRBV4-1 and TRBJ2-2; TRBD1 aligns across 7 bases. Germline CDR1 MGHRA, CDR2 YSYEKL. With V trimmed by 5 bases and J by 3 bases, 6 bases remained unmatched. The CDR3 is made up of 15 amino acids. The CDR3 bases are TGCGCCAGCAGCTTGCGACAGGGCCACACCGGGGAGCTGTTTTTT. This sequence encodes CASSLRQGHTGELFF.

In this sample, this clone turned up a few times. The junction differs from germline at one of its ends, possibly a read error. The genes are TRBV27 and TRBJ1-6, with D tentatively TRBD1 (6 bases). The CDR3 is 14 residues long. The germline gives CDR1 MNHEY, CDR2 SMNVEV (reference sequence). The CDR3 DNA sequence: TGTGCCAGCAGTATACAGGGATATAGTTCACCCCTCCACTTT. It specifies CASSIQGYSSPLHF.

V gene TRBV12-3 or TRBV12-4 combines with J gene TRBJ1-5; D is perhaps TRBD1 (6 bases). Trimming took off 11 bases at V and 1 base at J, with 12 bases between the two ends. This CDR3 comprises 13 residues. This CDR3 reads CAWTDRSNQPQHF. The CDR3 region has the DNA TGTGCCTGGACCGACAGGAGCAATCAGCCCCAGCATTTT.

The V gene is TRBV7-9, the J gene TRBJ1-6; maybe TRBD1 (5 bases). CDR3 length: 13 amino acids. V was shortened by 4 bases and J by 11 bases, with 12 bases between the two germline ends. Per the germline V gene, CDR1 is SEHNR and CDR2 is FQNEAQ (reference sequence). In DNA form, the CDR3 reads TGTGCCAGCAGCTCAAGGGAGGGGACACCCCTCCACTTT. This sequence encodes CASSSREGTPLHF.

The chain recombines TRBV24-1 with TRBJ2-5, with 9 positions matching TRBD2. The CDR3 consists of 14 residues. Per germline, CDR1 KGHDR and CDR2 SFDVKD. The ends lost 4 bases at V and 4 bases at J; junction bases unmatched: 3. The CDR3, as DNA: TGTGCCACCAGTGACGCGGGGGGGATAGAGACCCAGTACTTC. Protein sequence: CATSDAGGIETQYF.

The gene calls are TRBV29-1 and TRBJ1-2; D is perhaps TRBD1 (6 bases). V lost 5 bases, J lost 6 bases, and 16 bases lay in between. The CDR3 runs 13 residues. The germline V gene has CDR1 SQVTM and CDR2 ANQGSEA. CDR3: CSVTSGQINGYTF. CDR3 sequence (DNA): TGCAGCGTTACGAGCGGACAGATCAATGGCTACACCTTC. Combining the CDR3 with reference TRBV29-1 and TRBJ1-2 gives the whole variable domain SAVISQKPSRDICQRGTSLTIQCQVDSQVTMMFWYRQQPGQSLTLIATANQGSEATYESGFVIDKFPISRPNLTFSTLTVSNMSPEDSSIYLCSVTSGQINGYTFGSGTRLTVV.

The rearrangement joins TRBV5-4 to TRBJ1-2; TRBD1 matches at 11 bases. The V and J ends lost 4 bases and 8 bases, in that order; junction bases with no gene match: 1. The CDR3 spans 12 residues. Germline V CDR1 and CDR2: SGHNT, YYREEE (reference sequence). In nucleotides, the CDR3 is TGTGCCAGCAGCCGGGACAGGGGGGGCTACACCTTC. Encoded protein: CASSRDRGGYTF.

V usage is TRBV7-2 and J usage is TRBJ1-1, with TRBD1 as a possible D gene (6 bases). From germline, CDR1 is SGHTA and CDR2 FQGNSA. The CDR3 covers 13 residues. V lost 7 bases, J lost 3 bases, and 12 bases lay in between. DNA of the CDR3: TGTGCCAGCAACCAGGACAGTTACACTGAAGCTTTCTTT. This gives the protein CASNQDSYTEAFF.

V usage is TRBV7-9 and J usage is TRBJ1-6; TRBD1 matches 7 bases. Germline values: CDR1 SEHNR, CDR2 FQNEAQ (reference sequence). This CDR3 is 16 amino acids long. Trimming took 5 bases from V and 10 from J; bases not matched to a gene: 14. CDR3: CASSPDEGTANSPLHF. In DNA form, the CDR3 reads TGTGCCAGCAGCCCAGATGAAGGGACAGCGAACTCACCCCTCCACTTT.

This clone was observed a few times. In nucleotides, the CDR3 is TGTGCCAGCAGCCAAGGAGGGAAAAGCTATGGCTACACCTTC. This codes for CASSQGGKSYGYTF. The rearrangement links TRBV3-1 (or the pseudogene TRBV3-2) to TRBJ1-2; D call uncertain. Germline V lookup: CDR1 LGHDT, CDR2 YNNKEL (reference sequence). V lost 1 base, J lost 4 bases, and 10 bases lay in between. The CDR3 contains 14 residues.

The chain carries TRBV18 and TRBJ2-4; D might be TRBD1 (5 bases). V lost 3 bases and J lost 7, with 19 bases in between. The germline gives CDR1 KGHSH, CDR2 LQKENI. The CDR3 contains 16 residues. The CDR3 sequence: CASSPRERQGRNIQYF. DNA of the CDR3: TGTGCCAGCTCACCCAGAGAACGCCAGGGCAGGAACATTCAGTACTTC.